A selection of T cell receptor beta chains follows, all from one sample in a study of vaccination effects on CD4 cells after COVID-19. The antigens for these receptors are not known. The protocol was immunoSEQ multiplex PCR, while the TCRdb copy is restricted to in-frame clones and leaves out a portion. The repertoire holds more than 60,000 clones, with over 70% as singletons. The starting material was CD4+ T cells from PBMCs cultured with HCoV-229E spike peptides, obtained after COVID-19 vaccination. Receptors originate from a human donor who received a COVID-19 vaccine. The CDR3 runs from the conserved cysteine through the conserved F or W.

TRBV28	TRBJ2-3	CASSLYAGSTSTDTQYF
TRBV12-5	TRBJ1-1	CASGWGTGGDTEAFF
TRBV6-1	TRBJ2-1	CASSEFFGTGRHEQFF
TRBV7-2	TRBJ2-5	CASSFEIVTGLDKTQYF
TRBV28	TRBJ1-5	CASSPGQGFSQPQHF
TRBV24-1	TRBJ2-2	CATSDPPNTGELFF
TRBV7-2	TRBJ1-5	CASSKGVQPQHF
TRBV7-2	TRBJ1-1	CASSFRTGLGTEAFF
TRBV5-1	TRBJ1-1	CASSLVGTANTEAFF
TRBV15	TRBJ2-3	CATSSRQDFTDTQYF
TRBV19	TRBJ2-1	CASSLGLAGASEQFF
TRBV5-1	TRBJ1-4	CASSLIGTEIGEKLFF
TRBV11-3	TRBJ1-1	CASSLTGGTEAFF
TRBV2	TRBJ2-1	CASSEGPGLEDEQFF
TRBV4-2	TRBJ1-5	CASSPDYRGNQPQHF
TRBV6-1	TRBJ1-5	CASSEAGGNQPQHF
TRBV7-2	TRBJ1-2	CASSQNTSPAGSGYTF
TRBV3-1/TRBV3-2	TRBJ1-1	CASSPGPQVAFF
TRBV14	TRBJ2-3	CASSQVTDTQYF
TRBV5-1	TRBJ1-2	CASRPRTGQDLLLTMGGYTF
TRBV2	TRBJ1-5	CASSGQGDQPQHF
TRBV7-3	TRBJ2-2	CASSLSPQAAGELFF
TRBV6-5	TRBJ2-3	CASMTGDSTDTQYF
TRBV4-3	TRBJ2-1	CASSLEGWTSSYNEQFF
TRBV9	TRBJ1-6	CASSAQFLGTLHF
TRBV9	TRBJ1-3	CASSYTGTGNTIYF
TRBV5-4	TRBJ2-3	CASSLAGASGGADTQYF
TRBV30	TRBJ1-5	CAWSHTSTGQPQHF
TRBV5-1	TRBJ1-1	CASSPGQAGTEAFF
TRBV7-2	TRBJ2-1	CASSFPGAHNEQFF
TRBV24-1	TRBJ2-1	CATSRSGTGNNEQFF
TRBV11-1	TRBJ1-2	CASSLAQGEAYGYTF
TRBV19	TRBJ1-2	CASRAQGSGNYGYTF
TRBV5-1	TRBJ1-2	CASRYRDTWLANYGYTF
TRBV3-1/TRBV3-2	TRBJ2-3	CASSQDGHIPAPSGTDTQYF
TRBV7-9	TRBJ1-2	CASSRRTGSNYGYTF
TRBV12-3/TRBV12-4	TRBJ1-3	CASNRGSGNTIYF
TRBV12-3/TRBV12-4	TRBJ2-1	CASSQGRDEQFF
TRBV4-1	TRBJ1-2	CASSQAPSGGANGYTF
TRBV3-1/TRBV3-2	TRBJ1-5	CASSQVFYGHYSNQPQHF
TRBV7-2	TRBJ1-2	CASSSHQLGGYTF
TRBV5-1	TRBJ1-1	CASSFSQGAEAFF
TRBV15	TRBJ2-2	CATSRYQNTGELFF
TRBV19	TRBJ2-3	CASSSRGFSSFADTQYF
TRBV27	TRBJ2-2	CASSLRQGLNGELFF
TRBV6-5	TRBJ1-1	CASYRSPNTEAFF
TRBV5-1	TRBJ1-1	CASSLARGVEAFF
TRBV19	TRBJ1-1	CASSIYSRNTEAFF
TRBV3-1/TRBV3-2	TRBJ1-3	CASSLNLYRSGNTIYF
TRBV3-1/TRBV3-2	TRBJ2-2	CASRPGLAGGRTGELFF